The rows below give T cell receptor beta chains drawn from one sample of a study of T cell responses to AZD1222 COVID-19 vaccine. Using immunoSEQ multiplex PCR, the repertoire was profiled, and TCRdb retains in-frame clones only, with some absent. The data contain approximately 140,000 clones, about 92% of them seen just once; the ten biggest clones take up around 1.9%. Sequenced material: peripheral blood, taken on day 0 of AZD1222 vaccination. The origin of the receptors is an adult in good health. The conserved cysteine and the conserved F or W are not part of the CDR3 here. Each record gives: J gene, V gene, CDR3 protein.

J: TRBJ1-2
V: TRBV6-6
CDR3: ASSYSSGIYGYT

J: TRBJ2-7
V: TRBV19
CDR3: ASSIGRVPSYEQY

J: TRBJ1-2
V: TRBV5-1
CDR3: ASSLGGGHGYT

J: TRBJ1-2
V: TRBV27
CDR3: ASTLRQGASYT

J: TRBJ2-7
V: TRBV9
CDR3: ASSVGLAGGPGY

J: TRBJ2-2
V: TRBV7-8
CDR3: ASSRSGANTGELF

J: TRBJ1-1
V: TRBV7-9
CDR3: ASSLGWGENTEAF

J: TRBJ2-5
V: TRBV5-6
CDR3: ASSFSQREIETQY

J: TRBJ2-7
V: TRBV27
CDR3: ASSSAGPYEQY

J: TRBJ2-1
V: TRBV7-6
CDR3: ASNAGYQSYNEQF

J: TRBJ1-6
V: TRBV19
CDR3: ASSIKGLALH

J: TRBJ2-5
V: TRBV5-6
CDR3: ASSFLPLGTQY

J: TRBJ2-5
V: TRBV5-4
CDR3: ASSLAETQY

J: TRBJ2-4
V: TRBV2
CDR3: ASRIGGAKNIQY

J: TRBJ1-6
V: TRBV27
CDR3: ASSLIGGLGSPLH

J: TRBJ1-6
V: TRBV27
CDR3: VGPGYRLLH

J: TRBJ1-1
V: TRBV6-1
CDR3: ASSEAWRARNTEAF

J: TRBJ1-1
V: TRBV20-1
CDR3: SARSSTEAF

J: TRBJ2-3
V: TRBV20-1
CDR3: SATSTDTQY

J: TRBJ2-2
V: TRBV5-1
CDR3: ASSLRALNTGELF

J: TRBJ2-3
V: TRBV29-1
CDR3: SAGGQGMADTQY

J: TRBJ2-3
V: TRBV6-5
CDR3: ASSYQLAGGANTQY

J: TRBJ2-2
V: TRBV7-8
CDR3: ASSLGQPANTGELF

J: TRBJ1-1
V: TRBV27
CDR3: ASYALGTQGLGAF

J: TRBJ1-5
V: TRBV12-1
CDR3: ASSLRGREPHNQPQH

J: TRBJ2-5
V: TRBV9
CDR3: ASSVDSSGSGAPQETQY

J: TRBJ2-2
V: TRBV7-2
CDR3: ASSPSRGHSNTGELF